Following are 17 T cell receptor beta chains from one sample sequenced in a study of T-cell memory formation after mild COVID-19. TCRdb reprocessed the 5' RACE reads with MiXCR, giving one entry per CDR3 protein. This sample has 130,000 to 150,000 distinct CDR3 sequences, with roughly 21% found just once. Sequencing was carried out using PBMCs or a T cell subset sorted from them (not recorded which). Source of these receptors: an adult woman who had mild COVID-19 (a few samples of this study predate the infection). Cell type and time point are not known.

This clonotype appeared a few times. The J gene is TRBJ2-7, the V gene TRBV9; no firm D call. The germline CDR1 and CDR2 sequences are SGDLS and YYNGEE. Trimming shortened V by 0 bases and J by 3 bases, and 13 bases separated the two germline ends. The CDR3 runs to 15 residues. The CDR3 protein is CASSVDDRPYYEQYF. The CDR3 nucleotides read TGTGCCAGCAGCGTAGACGACCGCCCTTACTACGAGCAGTACTTC. Full variable domain (remainder filled in from reference TRBV9 and TRBJ2-7): DSGVTQTPKHLITATGQRVTLRCSPRSGDLSVYWYQQSLDQGLQFLIQYYNGEERAKGNILERFSAQQFPDLHSELNLSSLELGDSALYFCASSVDDRPYYEQYFGPGTRLTVT.

This clonotype came up once. The V call is TRBV18, the J call TRBJ2-6, with D maybe TRBD1 (5 bases). Between the trimmed V and J ends, which lost 3 bases and 0 bases, there was a span of 9 bases. The length of the CDR3 is 16 residues. CDR1 is KGHSH and CDR2 is LQKENI in the germline V gene. The CDR3 coding sequence is TGTGCCAGCTCACCTAGACAGCACTCTGGGGCCAACGTCCTGACTTTC. Translating it yields CASSPRQHSGANVLTF.

The V call is TRBV6-5, the J call TRBJ1-2; no definite D call. From germline, CDR1 is MNHEY and CDR2 SVGAGI. This CDR3 has 13 residues. The V end was cut by 8 bases, the J end by 1 base, with 11 bases between. The CDR3 sequence: CASSQANNYGYTF. DNA of the CDR3: TGTGCCAGCTCGCAGGCCAATAACTATGGCTACACCTTC.

Details on this clonotype: Compared with germline, one end of the junction differs, possibly owing to a read error. The gene calls are TRBV7-7 and TRBJ2-5; 11 nucleotides agree with TRBD2. Germline V lookup: CDR1 SSHAT, CDR2 FNYEAQ (reference sequence). The CDR3 sequence is 16 residues long. CDR3 coding DNA: TGTGCTAGCAGCCCTTGGACTAGCGGGCCCCAAGAGACCCAGTACTTC. This encodes CASSPWTSGPQETQYF.

CDR3 amino acids: CASSLVGGRVYEQYF. CDR3 sequence (DNA): TGTGCCAGCAGCTTAGTCGGAGGCAGGGTCTACGAGCAGTACTTC. The V and J genes are TRBV7-9 and TRBJ2-7, with D possibly called TRBD1 or TRBD2 (5 bases each). The CDR3 runs to 15 residues. Germline V gene data show CDR1 as SEHNR and CDR2 as FQNEAQ (reference sequence). The ends were cut back, 1 base at V and 3 bases at J, with 13 bases in the middle.

The chain combines TRBV7-9 with TRBJ2-3; D gene unclear. V was trimmed by 5 bases and J by 6 bases, leaving 9 bases between them. The CDR3 has 12 residues. The germline CDR1 and CDR2 sequences are SEHNR and FQNEAQ (reference sequence). The CDR3 loop reads CASSPKRDTQYF. CDR3 in DNA: TGTGCCAGCAGCCCTAAACGGGATACGCAGTATTTT.

The genes are TRBV24-1 and TRBJ2-3, with TRBD2 matching 10 bases. V shed 0 bases, J shed 5 bases, and the junction held 7 bases outside the gene matches. CDR3 length: 17 residues. Germline CDR1 is KGHDR and CDR2 is SFDVKD. In nucleotides, the CDR3 is TGTGCCACCAGTGATTTGCCTCCTAGCGGGAGTAGAGATACGCAGTATTTT. This translates into CATSDLPPSGSRDTQYF.

This clonotype was seen a few times. The rearrangement joins TRBV20-1 to TRBJ2-6; D might be TRBD2 (5 bases). This CDR3 contains 19 residues. Germline V CDR1 and CDR2: DFQATT, SNEGSKA (reference sequence). Trimming left V 0 bases short and J 3 bases short, with 21 bases between. CDR3 bases: TGCAGTGCTAGAGATCAGAGGGATTCCCTAATTAGTGGGGCCAACGTCCTGACTTTC. Translating gives CSARDQRDSLISGANVLTF.

This clonotype turned up a few times. The V and J genes are TRBV7-3 and TRBJ1-6, with 9 bases matching TRBD1. This CDR3 has 15 residues. Germline V gene data show CDR1 as SGHTA and CDR2 as FQGTGA. V lost 1 base and J lost 13; bases outside the gene matches: 8. CDR3 coding DNA: TGTGCCAGCAGCTTAATTGGGGACAGGGTGTCTCCCCTCCACTTT. This encodes CASSLIGDRVSPLHF.

This clonotype was seen a few times. This rearrangement joins TRBV11-3 to TRBJ1-5; no clear D gene. The CDR3 totals 12 residues. Trimming left V 3 bases short and J 4 bases short, with 4 bases between. The V gene's germline CDR1 is SGHNT and CDR2 YENEEA. The CDR3 loop is CASSLTNQPQHF. The CDR3 bases are TGTGCCAGCAGCTTGACGAATCAGCCCCAGCATTTT.

In this sample, this clonotype turned up a few times. The V gene is TRBV7-2, the J gene TRBJ2-5; possibly TRBD2 for D (7 bases). Trimming shortened V by 1 base and J by 7 bases, and 16 bases separated the two germline ends. This CDR3 comprises 15 residues. Germline V CDR1 and CDR2: SGHTA, FQGNSA. CDR3 amino acids: CASSLEVARGGTQYF. The CDR3 DNA reads TGTGCCAGCAGCTTAGAGGTGGCGAGGGGGGGGACCCAGTACTTC.

The gene calls are TRBV5-5 and TRBJ2-5; 11 bases are a match to TRBD2. CDR3 length: 18 amino acids. V shed 0 bases and J 1 base; nucleotides not matched to a gene: 8. CDR1 is SGHKS, CDR2 YYEKEE, per germline (reference sequence). The CDR3 DNA follows: TGTGCCAGCAGCTTGGCGGGAGTAGCGGGGGGGCGCCAAGAGACCCAGTACTTC. Translated, it gives CASSLAGVAGGRQETQYF.

The chain links TRBV6-2 or TRBV6-3 to TRBJ2-4; 8 bases map to TRBD2. The CDR3 covers 12 residues. Germline V lookup: CDR1 MNHEY, CDR2 SVGEGT. Unmatched junction bases numbered 4, after V lost 7 bases and J lost 8 bases. CDR3 loop: CASTTGGDIQYF. CDR3 in DNA: TGTGCCAGCACCACCGGGGGGGACATTCAGTACTTC.

The chain employs TRBV30 and TRBJ2-1; D possibly matches TRBD1 or TRBD2 (5 bases each). This CDR3 comprises 13 residues. Germline lookup yields CDR1 GTSNPN and CDR2 SVGIG (reference sequence). Trimming took off 5 bases at V and 7 bases at J, with 15 bases between the two ends. The CDR3 nucleotides read TGTGCCTGGGGCCTAGACTGGGGGAATGAGCAGTTCTTC. This sequence encodes CAWGLDWGNEQFF. Drawing the rest from reference TRBV30 and TRBJ2-1, the complete variable domain is SQTIHQWPATLVQPVGSPLSLECTVEGTSNPNLYWYRQAAGRGLQLLFYSVGIGQISSEVPQNLSASRPQDRQFILSSKKLLLSDSGFYLCAWGLDWGNEQFFGPGTRLTVL.

The table lists this clonotype with many counts. The chain links TRBV5-1 to TRBJ2-3; a weak D match, TRBD2 (7 bases). Germline V gene data show CDR1 as SGHRS and CDR2 as YFSETQ. CDR3 length: 14 residues. V was clipped by 5 bases and J by 4 bases, with 14 bases between them. This CDR3 reads CASRSQGRADTQYF. CDR3 DNA: TGCGCCAGCAGGTCGCAGGGGAGGGCAGATACGCAGTATTTT.

The gene calls are TRBV29-1 and TRBJ2-3; D call uncertain. V gave up 2 bases and J gave up 7 bases, with 7 bases separating them. From germline, CDR1 is SQVTM and CDR2 ANQGSEA. The CDR3 spans 11 residues. CDR3 residues: CSVEWGNTQYF. Written as DNA, the CDR3 is TGCAGCGTTGAATGGGGAAATACGCAGTATTTT.

V gene TRBV7-2 combines with J gene TRBJ2-3, with a weak D call TRBD1 (5 bases). Germline CDR1 is SGHTA and CDR2 is FQGNSA. This CDR3 region has 15 residues. The V gene lost 4 bases and the J gene lost 0 bases, with 11 bases spanning the gap. In DNA, the CDR3 is TGTGCCAGCAGCTCCGAGTGGACAAGCACAGATACGCAGTATTTT. Amino acid sequence: CASSSEWTSTDTQYF.